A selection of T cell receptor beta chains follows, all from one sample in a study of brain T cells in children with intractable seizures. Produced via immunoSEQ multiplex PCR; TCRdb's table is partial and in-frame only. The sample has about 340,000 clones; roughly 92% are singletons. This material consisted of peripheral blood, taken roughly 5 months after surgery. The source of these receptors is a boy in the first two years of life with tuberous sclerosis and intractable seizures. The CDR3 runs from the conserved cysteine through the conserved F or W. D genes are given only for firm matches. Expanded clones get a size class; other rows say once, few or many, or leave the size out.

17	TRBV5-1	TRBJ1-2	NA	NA	TGCGCCAGCAGCTTGGCTCCTCGGCAGGGCACTAACTATGGCTACACCTTC	CASSLAPRQGTNYGYTF
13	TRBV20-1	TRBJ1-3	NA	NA	TGCAGTGCTAGTAAGAGATCTGGAAACACCATATATTTT	CSASKRSGNTIYF
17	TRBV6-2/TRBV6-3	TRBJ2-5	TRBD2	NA	TGTGCCAGCAGTTACTCGATTGCGGGAGGGCCCGGGGGGACCCAGTACTTC	CASSYSIAGGPGGTQYF
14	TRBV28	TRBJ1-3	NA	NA	TGTGCCAGCAGGCAACAGGGTACTGGAAACACCATATATTTT	CASRQQGTGNTIYF
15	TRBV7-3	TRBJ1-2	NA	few	TGTGCCAGCAGCCCCTGGCCGGCAGGGAAGGATGGCTACACCTTC	CASSPWPAGKDGYTF
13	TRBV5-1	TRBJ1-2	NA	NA	TGCGCCAGCAGCTTGGCGAATATGGGGGGCTACACCTTC	CASSLANMGGYTF
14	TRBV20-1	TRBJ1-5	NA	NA	TGCAGTGCTAGTCCCGGGGCGGGCAATCAGCCCCAGCATTTT	CSASPGAGNQPQHF
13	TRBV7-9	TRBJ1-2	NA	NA	TGTGCCAGCAGCTTAGCTGGACAGCTAGGCTACACCTTC	CASSLAGQLGYTF
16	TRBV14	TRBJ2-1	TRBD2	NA	TGTGCCAGCAGCCTCGGGACTAGCGGGATAAGGAATGAGCAGTTCTTC	CASSLGTSGIRNEQFF
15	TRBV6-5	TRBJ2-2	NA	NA	TGTGCCAGCAGTTTCGCCGGGAAGAACACCGGGGAGCTGTTTTTT	CASSFAGKNTGELFF
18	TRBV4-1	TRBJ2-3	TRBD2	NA	TGCGCCAGCAGCCAAGGTCTCCTAGCGGGGTCACGGACAGATACGCAGTATTTT	CASSQGLLAGSRTDTQYF
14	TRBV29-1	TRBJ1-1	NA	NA	TGCAGCGTTGCACAGGGAGGCGCGAACACTGAAGCTTTCTTT	CSVAQGGANTEAFF
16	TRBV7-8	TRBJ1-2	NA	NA	TGTGCCAGCAGCCCCCGGGGGACACCTCTCGCCTATGGCTACACCTTC	CASSPRGTPLAYGYTF
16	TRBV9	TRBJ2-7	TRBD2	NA	TGTGCCAGCAGCGTATACCCGGGACTAGCTCAATACGAGCAGTACTTC	CASSVYPGLAQYEQYF
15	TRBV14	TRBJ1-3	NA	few	TGTGCCAGCAGCCAGGGCCCGGACTCTGGAAACACCATATATTTT	CASSQGPDSGNTIYF
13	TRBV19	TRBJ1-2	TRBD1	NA	TGTGCCAGTAGTATCGGGACAGGGGATGGCTACACCTTC	CASSIGTGDGYTF
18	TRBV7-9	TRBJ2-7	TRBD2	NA	TGTGCCAGCAGCTTAGGACCGCTAGCAGGGACTAGCGGCTACGAGCAGTACTTC	CASSLGPLAGTSGYEQYF
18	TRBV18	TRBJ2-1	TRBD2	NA	TGTGCCAGCTCACCCGGACTAGCGGGAGGCCCCTCCTACAATGAGCAGTTCTTC	CASSPGLAGGPSYNEQFF
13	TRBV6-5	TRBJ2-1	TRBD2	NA	TGTGCCATCGGGACTAGCTCCTACAATGAGCAGTTCTTC	CAIGTSSYNEQFF
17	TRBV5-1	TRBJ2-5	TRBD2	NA	TGCGCCAGCAGCTTGGCCGGGTCTAGCGGGCCTCAAGAGACCCAGTACTTC	CASSLAGSSGPQETQYF
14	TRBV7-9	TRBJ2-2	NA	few	TGTGCCAGCAGCTTAGAACAGAACACCGGGGAGCTGTTTTTT	CASSLEQNTGELFF
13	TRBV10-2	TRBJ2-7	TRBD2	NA	TGCGCCAGCAAACTAGCGGCCTCCTACGAGCAGTACTTC	CASKLAASYEQYF
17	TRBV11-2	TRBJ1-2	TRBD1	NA	TGTGCCAGCAGCTTGTTAACCGGGACAGCACCCGCCTATGGCTACACCTTC	CASSLLTGTAPAYGYTF
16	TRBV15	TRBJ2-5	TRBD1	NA	TGTGCCACCAGCAGATCCGGGGACAGGTTGAAAGAGACCCAGTACTTC	CATSRSGDRLKETQYF
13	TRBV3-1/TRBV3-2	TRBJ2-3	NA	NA	TGTGCCAGCAGCCACCATAAGACAGATACGCAGTATTTT	CASSHHKTDTQYF
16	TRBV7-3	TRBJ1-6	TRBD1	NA	TGTGCCAGCAGCTTAACCATGGGACAGGTTAATTCACCCCTCCACTTT	CASSLTMGQVNSPLHF
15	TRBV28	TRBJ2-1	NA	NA	TGTGCCAGCAGCCTAGCGCCGAGCTCCTACAATGAGCAGTTCTTC	CASSLAPSSYNEQFF
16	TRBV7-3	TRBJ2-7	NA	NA	TGTGCCAGCAGCTTACCCCAACTAGAAAGAGGCGGCGAGCAGTACTTC	CASSLPQLERGGEQYF
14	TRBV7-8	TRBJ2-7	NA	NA	TGTGCCAGCAGCCACCCGACATCTTCCTACGAGCAGTACTTC	CASSHPTSSYEQYF
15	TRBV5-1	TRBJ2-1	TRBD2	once	TGCGCCAGCAGCTTCTGGCGGGGGGGACCAAACGAGCAGTTCTTC	CASSFWRGGPNEQFF
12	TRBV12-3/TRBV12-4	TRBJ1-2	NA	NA	TGTGCCAGCAGTCCTCAAGGGCTGGGCTACACCTTC	CASSPQGLGYTF
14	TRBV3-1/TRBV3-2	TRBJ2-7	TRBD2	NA	TGTGCCAGCAGCCAGGCTAGCGGCTCCTACGAGCAGTACTTC	CASSQASGSYEQYF
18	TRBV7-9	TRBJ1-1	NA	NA	TGTGCCAGCAGCTTAGGTCTCGGGCAGGGGATCCCGAACACTGAAGCTTTCTTT	CASSLGLGQGIPNTEAFF
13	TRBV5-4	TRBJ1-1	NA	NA	TGTGCCAGCAGCTTGGTTACGAACACTGAAGCTTTCTTT	CASSLVTNTEAFF
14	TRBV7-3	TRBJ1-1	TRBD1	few	TGTGCCAGCAGCCAGGACAGGGTTGGGACTGAAGCTTTCTTT	CASSQDRVGTEAFF
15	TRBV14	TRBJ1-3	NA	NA	TGTGCCAGCAGCCCCCACTTTTACTCTGGAAACACCATATATTTT	CASSPHFYSGNTIYF
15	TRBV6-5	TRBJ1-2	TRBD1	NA	TGTGCCAGCAGTAGGGGACAGGGCTCCGTCTATGGCTACACCTTC	CASSRGQGSVYGYTF
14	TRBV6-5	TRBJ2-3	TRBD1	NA	TGTGCCAGCACCCGGGACAGGGAGAGGCATACGCAGTATTTT	CASTRDRERHTQYF
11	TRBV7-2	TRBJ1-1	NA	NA	TGTGCCAGCAGTCCCGGGAGGGAAGCTTTCTTT	CASSPGREAFF
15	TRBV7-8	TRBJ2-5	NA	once	TGTGCCAGCAGCTTAGACCGGGAGAGGGGAGAGACCCAGTACTTC	CASSLDRERGETQYF
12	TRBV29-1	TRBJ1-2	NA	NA	TGCAGCGTTGATGGGGGGAGGTATGGCTACACCTTC	CSVDGGRYGYTF
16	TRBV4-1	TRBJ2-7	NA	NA	TGCGCCAGCAGCCAAGGTTCAGGCTTGAGCTCCTACGAGCAGTACTTC	CASSQGSGLSSYEQYF
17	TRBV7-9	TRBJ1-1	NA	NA	TGTGCCAGCAGCCTAACTGCGGACTCAGGGTGGGACACTGAAGCTTTCTTT	CASSLTADSGWDTEAFF
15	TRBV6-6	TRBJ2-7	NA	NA	TGTGCCACCTTTGAGAACTCGTCCCCCTCCTACGAGCAGTACTTC	CATFENSSPSYEQYF
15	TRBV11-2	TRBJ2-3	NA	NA	TGTGCCAGCAGCTTAGTGGGGGGGCTGACAGATACGCAGTATTTT	CASSLVGGLTDTQYF